This is a list of T cell receptor beta chains from one sample in a study of blood T cell repertoires in COVID-19. Profiling relied on immunoSEQ multiplex PCR, and the TCRdb table lists in-frame clones only, not all of them. The sample gives some 310,000 clones, over 85% of which show up once; around 9% is in the top ten. Sequenced: PBMCs or T cells enriched from blood (not recorded which). The receptors here all came from a woman aged 25 to 39 who had recovered from COVID-19. Both conserved end residues are part of each CDR3. The order of the fields is J gene, D gene, V gene, clone size, CDR3 protein, CDR3 DNA. D genes are given only for firm matches. Clone size is not always given. Where it is, it says once, few, many or a class for expanded clones.

TRBJ1-1 . TRBV5-1 . CASRGAGGISTEAFF TGCGCCAGCAGGGGGGCGGGGGGGATAAGCACTGAAGCTTTCTTT
TRBJ1-3 TRBD1 TRBV7-9 . CASSSRQGSGNTIYF TGTGCCAGCAGCTCTAGACAGGGCTCTGGAAACACCATATATTTT
TRBJ2-3 . TRBV7-9 . CASSLSQYSTDTQYF TGTGCCAGCAGCTTGTCGCAGTATAGCACAGATACGCAGTATTTT
TRBJ2-5 . TRBV27 . CASRRAVGVGETQYF TGTGCCAGCAGAAGAGCGGTGGGAGTTGGAGAGACCCAGTACTTC
TRBJ2-2 TRBD2 TRBV15 . CATALGLAGSAGELFF TGTGCCACCGCTCTTGGCCTAGCGGGATCTGCCGGGGAGCTGTTTTTT
TRBJ1-2 TRBD1 TRBV12-3/TRBV12-4 . CASSFSRGYGYTF TGTGCCAGCAGTTTTTCCAGGGGGTATGGCTACACCTTC
TRBJ2-1 . TRBV4-3 . CASSQEQRTRPFF TGCGCCAGCAGCCAAGAACAGAGAACTAGGCCGTTCTTC
TRBJ2-1 TRBD2 TRBV6-5 . CASSLAGDYNEQFF TGTGCCAGCAGTTTAGCGGGAGACTACAATGAGCAGTTCTTC
TRBJ1-1 TRBD1 TRBV5-4 few CASSLQGAWEAFF TGTGCCAGCAGCTTGCAGGGGGCGTGGGAAGCTTTCTTT
TRBJ2-2 TRBD1 TRBV29-1 . CSVDQGANTGELFF TGCAGCGTTGATCAGGGGGCGAACACCGGGGAGCTGTTTTTT
TRBJ1-1 . TRBV6-5 once CASSYVRRSRTEAFF TGTGCCAGCAGTTATGTCCGGAGGTCCCGCACTGAAGCTTTCTTT
TRBJ2-2 . TRBV12-5 . CASGSETNTGELFF TGTGCTAGTGGTAGCGAAACGAACACCGGGGAGCTGTTTTTT
TRBJ1-5 TRBD1 TRBV18 . CASSRTGSSNQPQHF TGTGCCAGCTCAAGGACAGGGTCGAGCAATCAGCCCCAGCATTTT
TRBJ1-1 TRBD1 TRBV5-1 . CASSLETQGALGEAFF TGCGCCAGCAGCTTGGAAACGCAGGGGGCACTTGGGGAAGCTTTCTTT
TRBJ2-2 TRBD2 TRBV27 . CASSLAPGTSGPRGGELFF TGTGCCAGCAGTTTAGCACCCGGGACTAGCGGGCCGAGGGGCGGGGAGCTGTTTTTT
TRBJ1-2 . TRBV28 . CASSLKAGTRGSYTF TGTGCCAGCAGTTTAAAAGCAGGGACAAGGGGGAGCTACACCTTC
TRBJ1-4 TRBD1 TRBV28 . CASSRLPGQGNARSFF TGTGCCAGCAGTCGACTTCCGGGACAGGGGAACGCTAGGAGCTTTTTT
TRBJ2-7 TRBD2 TRBV7-2 . CASSLRASGSTYEQYF TGTGCCAGCAGCTTAAGGGCTAGCGGGAGTACCTACGAGCAGTACTTC
TRBJ1-2 . TRBV21-1 . CASSPLGTGYGYTF TGTGCCAGCAGTCCTCTGGGGACAGGATATGGCTACACCTTC
TRBJ2-2 TRBD2 TRBV29-1 . CSVASGSNTGELFF TGCAGCGTGGCTAGCGGGAGTAACACCGGGGAGCTGTTTTTT
TRBJ1-1 TRBD1 TRBV14 . CASSQERTGTEAFF TGTGCCAGCAGCCAAGAACGGACAGGGACTGAAGCTTTCTTT
TRBJ1-1 . TRBV29-1 . CSVRRVVNTEAFF TGCAGCGTCCGACGGGTGGTGAACACTGAAGCTTTCTTT
TRBJ2-5 . TRBV21-1 . CASSSRTGGQETQYF TGTGCCAGCAGCTCGCGGACAGGGGGCCAAGAGACCCAGTACTTC
TRBJ1-3 . TRBV2 . CASSGTAGNTIYF TGTGCCAGCAGTGGGACAGCTGGAAACACCATATATTTT
TRBJ1-2 TRBD1 TRBV7-2 once CASSGQGVHGYTF TGTGCCAGCAGCGGACAGGGGGTGCATGGCTACACCTTC
TRBJ1-6 TRBD1 TRBV6-1 . CASSEEAGGSYNSPLHF TGTGCCAGCAGTGAAGAGGCAGGGGGTTCCTATAATTCACCCCTCCACTTT
TRBJ2-1 . TRBV4-3 . CASSQEHEADWGGGPNEQFF TGCGCCAGCAGCCAAGAACATGAGGCGGACTGGGGAGGTGGTCCCAATGAGCAGTTCTTC
TRBJ1-5 . TRBV28 . CASSLTGLNNQPQHF TGTGCCAGCAGTTTAACGGGACTGAACAATCAGCCCCAGCATTTT
TRBJ1-2 TRBD1 TRBV4-2 . CASSQLDRPAGYTF TGTGCCAGCAGCCAGCTGGACAGGCCAGCCGGCTACACCTTC
TRBJ1-2 . TRBV4-1 . CASSQVVGYGYTF TGCGCCAGCAGCCAAGTGGTCGGCTATGGCTACACCTTC
TRBJ2-7 . TRBV6-6 . CASSHLTSREQYF TGTGCCAGCAGTCACTTGACTAGTCGCGAGCAGTACTTC
TRBJ1-2 . TRBV7-9 . CASSPSGRGGNYGYTF TGTGCCAGCAGCCCCAGCGGACGAGGGGGTAACTATGGCTACACCTTC
TRBJ1-1 TRBD1 TRBV27 . CASSLQGLGEAFF TGTGCCAGCAGTCTACAGGGGCTTGGTGAAGCTTTCTTT
TRBJ1-5 . TRBV28 . CASSIRVGAYSNQPQHF TGTGCCAGCAGCATCCGCGTGGGGGCTTATAGCAATCAGCCCCAGCATTTT
TRBJ2-3 TRBD2 TRBV6-5 . CASSYRLAGVTDTQYF TGTGCCAGCAGTTACCGACTAGCGGGAGTCACAGATACGCAGTATTTT
TRBJ2-7 . TRBV9 . CASSGLGREQYF TGTGCCAGCAGCGGCCTGGGGCGCGAGCAGTACTTC
TRBJ2-1 . TRBV10-2 . CASRLVTYNEQFF TGCGCCAGCAGACTGGTCACGTACAATGAGCAGTTCTTC
TRBJ1-1 TRBD1 TRBV9 few CASSVGDSMNTEAFF TGTGCCAGCAGCGTAGGGGACAGCATGAACACTGAAGCTTTCTTT
TRBJ1-5 . TRBV28 . CASSQQVQPQHF TGTGCCAGCAGCCAACAGGTCCAGCCCCAGCATTTT
TRBJ1-1 TRBD1 TRBV18 . CASSPPDRAGYLEAFF TGTGCCAGCTCACCGCCCGACAGGGCCGGTTACCTTGAAGCTTTCTTT
TRBJ1-2 TRBD1 TRBV27 . CASSKGTDGYTF TGTGCCAGCAGCAAAGGGACAGATGGCTACACCTTC
TRBJ2-2 . TRBV11-2 . CASSYDLNTGELFF TGTGCCAGCAGCTACGACTTGAACACCGGGGAGCTGTTTTTT
TRBJ2-7 . TRBV9 . CASSVGRDYEQYF TGTGCCAGCAGCGTAGGCCGGGACTACGAGCAGTACTTC
TRBJ2-1 . TRBV6-5 . CASSYRHDEQFF TGTGCCAGCAGTTACAGACATGATGAGCAGTTCTTC
TRBJ2-7 . TRBV29-1 . CSVEGYSEQYF TGCAGCGTTGAAGGATATAGCGAGCAGTACTTC
TRBJ2-1 . TRBV11-2 . CASSLVGAADYNEQFF TGTGCCAGCAGCTTAGTAGGGGCGGCGGATTACAATGAGCAGTTCTTC
TRBJ1-1 . TRBV19 . CASWASRNTEAFF TGTGCCAGTTGGGCTTCGAGGAACACTGAAGCTTTCTTT
TRBJ2-2 . TRBV18 . CASSPQDSHTGELFF TGTGCCAGCTCACCACAGGACAGCCACACCGGGGAGCTGTTTTTT
TRBJ2-1 . TRBV3-1/TRBV3-2 . CASSQSRTGKQFF TGTGCCAGCAGCCAATCCAGAACAGGGAAGCAGTTCTTC
TRBJ2-1 TRBD2 TRBV11-3 . CASSLEEAGGDEQFF TGTGCCAGCAGCTTAGAGGAAGCGGGAGGGGATGAGCAGTTCTTC
TRBJ2-2 TRBD1 TRBV9 . CASSARGPLLGGELFF TGTGCCAGCAGCGCCAGGGGGCCGCTTTTGGGCGGGGAGCTGTTTTTT
TRBJ1-2 . TRBV21-1 . CASSKGPVYGYTF TGTGCCAGCAGCAAAGGGCCAGTGTATGGCTACACCTTC
TRBJ2-3 TRBD2 TRBV4-1 . CASSLVPYPGTSGRGTDTQYF TGCGCCAGCAGCCTAGTACCCTATCCCGGGACTAGCGGGAGGGGCACAGATACGCAGTATTTT
TRBJ2-1 TRBD1 TRBV6-5 . CASSYQDRANEQFF TGTGCCAGCAGTTACCAGGACAGGGCGAATGAGCAGTTCTTC
TRBJ1-1 TRBD1 TRBV5-1 once CASSWGPGTGLMNTEAFF TGCGCCAGCAGCTGGGGGCCTGGGACAGGGTTAATGAACACTGAAGCTTTCTTT
TRBJ2-7 . TRBV25-1 . CASSSVSSVASEQYF TGTGCCAGCAGTTCCGTGTCTAGTGTAGCAAGCGAGCAGTACTTC
TRBJ2-7 . TRBV7-6 once CASSLDASGTYEQYF TGTGCCAGCAGCTTAGACGCGAGCGGAACCTACGAGCAGTACTTC
TRBJ2-1 . TRBV12-5 . CASGPDFPSYNEQFF TGTGCTAGTGGTCCGGACTTCCCCTCCTACAATGAGCAGTTCTTC
TRBJ2-2 TRBD1 TRBV6-6 once CASGLTGGNTGELFF TGTGCCTCCGGTCTTACAGGGGGCAACACCGGGGAGCTGTTTTTT
TRBJ1-1 . TRBV29-1 . CSVLINAASAEAFF TGCAGCGTTCTAATCAACGCCGCGAGCGCTGAAGCTTTCTTT